This T cell receptor (beta chain) was recovered during a study of blood T cells in healthy people across ages. A J-beta primer mix and a sample-barcoded 5' primer were used in a second PCR of roughly 7 to 12 cycles. One entry per CDR3 protein results from TCRdb running MiXCR on the 5' RACE reads. The data contain approximately 350,000 distinct CDR3 sequences, about 55% of them singletons. About this clonotype itself: Its specificity is unknown.

Study observations and caveats: Diversity was higher, and naive CD4+ cells more numerous, in long-lived donors than in aged donors.

Each donor's blood draw was ten milliliters of peripheral blood. The trim removed 6 bases at V and 0 bases at J, leaving 10 bases unmatched. From germline, CDR1 is DFQATT and CDR2 SNEGSKA (reference sequence). The CDR3 spans 17 residues. Sequenced input: blood. This TCR was recovered from a man in his 60s in good health. This chain links TRBV20-1 with TRBJ2-3; 12 nucleotides line up with TRBD2. DNA of the CDR3: TGCAGTGCCTCTCCCCTAGCGGGGGGGTTTAGCACAGATACGCAGTATTTT. Its translation: CSASPLAGGFSTDTQYF.